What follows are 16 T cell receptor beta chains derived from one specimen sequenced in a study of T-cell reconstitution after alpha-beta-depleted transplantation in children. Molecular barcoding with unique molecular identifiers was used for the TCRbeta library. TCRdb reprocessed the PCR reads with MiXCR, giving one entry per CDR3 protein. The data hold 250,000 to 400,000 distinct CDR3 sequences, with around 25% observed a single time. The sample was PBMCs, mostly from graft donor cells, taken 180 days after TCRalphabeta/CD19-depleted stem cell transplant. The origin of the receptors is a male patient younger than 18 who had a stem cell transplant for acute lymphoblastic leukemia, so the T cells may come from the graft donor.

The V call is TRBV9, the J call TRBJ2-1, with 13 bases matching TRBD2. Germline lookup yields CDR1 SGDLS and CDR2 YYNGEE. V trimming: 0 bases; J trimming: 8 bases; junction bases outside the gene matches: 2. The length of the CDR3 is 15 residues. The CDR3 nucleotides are TGTGCCAGCAGCGTAGGGACTAGCGGGAGTGATGAGCAGTTCTTC. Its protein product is CASSVGTSGSDEQFF.

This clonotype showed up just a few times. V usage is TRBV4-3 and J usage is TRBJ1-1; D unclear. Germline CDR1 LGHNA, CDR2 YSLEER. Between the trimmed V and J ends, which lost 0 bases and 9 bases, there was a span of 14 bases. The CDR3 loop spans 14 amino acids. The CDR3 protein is CASSQDYGVSKAFF. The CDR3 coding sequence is TGCGCCAGCAGCCAAGACTATGGGGTTTCAAAAGCTTTCTTT.

The CDR3 DNA is TGCAGTGCTAGAGACCCCCGGGGAGTTGAAAATCAGCCCCAGCATTTT. It yields the protein CSARDPRGVENQPQHF. The V gene is TRBV20-1, the J gene TRBJ1-5; D is unclear. Germline-derived CDR1 and CDR2 are DFQATT and SNEGSKA (reference sequence). Trimming stripped 0 bases from V and 4 bases from J, with 16 bases between. The CDR3 is 16 residues long.

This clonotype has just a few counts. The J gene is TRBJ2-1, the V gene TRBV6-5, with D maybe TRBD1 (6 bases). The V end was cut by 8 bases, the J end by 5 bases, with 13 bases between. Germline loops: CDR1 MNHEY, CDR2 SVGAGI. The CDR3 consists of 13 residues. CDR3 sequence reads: CASCRDNNNEQFF. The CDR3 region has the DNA TGTGCCAGCTGCCGGGACAACAACAATGAGCAGTTCTTC.

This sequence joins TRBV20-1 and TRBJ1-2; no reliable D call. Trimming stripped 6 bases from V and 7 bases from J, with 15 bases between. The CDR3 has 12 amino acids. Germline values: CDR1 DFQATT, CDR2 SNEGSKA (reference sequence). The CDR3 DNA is TGCAGTGCCAATAGACCTATCTCTGGCTACACCTTC. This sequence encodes CSANRPISGYTF.

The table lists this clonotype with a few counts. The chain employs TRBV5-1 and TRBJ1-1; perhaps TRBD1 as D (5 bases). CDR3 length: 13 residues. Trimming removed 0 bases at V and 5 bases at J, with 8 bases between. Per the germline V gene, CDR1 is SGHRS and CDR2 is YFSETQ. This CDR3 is CASSLVRDTEAFF. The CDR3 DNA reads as TGCGCCAGCAGCTTGGTCAGGGATACTGAAGCTTTCTTT. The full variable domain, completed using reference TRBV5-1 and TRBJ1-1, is KAGVTQTPRYLIKTRGQQVTLSCSPISGHRSVSWYQQTPGQGLQFLFEYFSETQRNKGNFPGRFSGRQFSNSRSEMNVSTLELGDSALYLCASSLVRDTEAFFGQGTRLTVV.

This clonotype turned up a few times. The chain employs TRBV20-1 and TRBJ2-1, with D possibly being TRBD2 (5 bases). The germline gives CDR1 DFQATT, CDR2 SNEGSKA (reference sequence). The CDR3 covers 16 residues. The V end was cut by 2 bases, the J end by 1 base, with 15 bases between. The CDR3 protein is CSARRIGVKSYNEQFF. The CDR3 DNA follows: TGCAGTGCTAGACGGATCGGGGTAAAGTCCTACAATGAGCAGTTCTTC.

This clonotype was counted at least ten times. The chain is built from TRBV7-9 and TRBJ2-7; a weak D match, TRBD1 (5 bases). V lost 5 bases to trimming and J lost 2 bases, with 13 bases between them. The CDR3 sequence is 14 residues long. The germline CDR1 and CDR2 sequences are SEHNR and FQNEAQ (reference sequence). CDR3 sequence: CASSLWGLAYEQYF. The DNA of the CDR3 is TGTGCCAGCAGCCTATGGGGCTTGGCCTACGAGCAGTACTTC. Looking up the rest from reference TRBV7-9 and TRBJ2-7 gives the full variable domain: DTGVSQNPRHKITKRGQNVTFRCDPISEHNRLYWYRQTLGQGPEFLTYFQNEAQLEKSRLLSDRFSAERPKGSFSTLEIQRTEQGDSAMYLCASSLWGLAYEQYFGPGTRLTVT.

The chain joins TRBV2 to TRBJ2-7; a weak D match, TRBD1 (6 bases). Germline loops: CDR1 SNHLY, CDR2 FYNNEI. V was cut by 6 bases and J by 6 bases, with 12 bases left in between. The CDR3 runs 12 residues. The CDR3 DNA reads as TGTGCCAGCAGAGGGGGAAACCGCGAGCAGTACTTC. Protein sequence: CASRGGNREQYF.

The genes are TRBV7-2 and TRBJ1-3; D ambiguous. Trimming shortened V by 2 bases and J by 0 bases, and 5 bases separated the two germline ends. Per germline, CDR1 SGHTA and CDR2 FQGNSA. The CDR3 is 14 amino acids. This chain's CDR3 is CASSLINSGNTIYF. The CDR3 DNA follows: TGTGCCAGCAGCTTAATAAACTCTGGAAACACCATATATTTT.

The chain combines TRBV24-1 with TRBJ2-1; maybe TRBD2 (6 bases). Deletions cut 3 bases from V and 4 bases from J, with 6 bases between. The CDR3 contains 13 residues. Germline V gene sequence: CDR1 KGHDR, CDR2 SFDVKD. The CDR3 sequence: CATSDGGYNEQFF. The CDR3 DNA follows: TGTGCCACCAGTGATGGAGGGTACAATGAGCAGTTCTTC.

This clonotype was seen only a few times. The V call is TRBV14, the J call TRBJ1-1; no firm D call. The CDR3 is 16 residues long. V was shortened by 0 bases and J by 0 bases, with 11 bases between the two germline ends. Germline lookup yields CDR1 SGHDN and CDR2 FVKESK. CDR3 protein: CASSQELIQLNTEAFF. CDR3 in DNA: TGTGCCAGCAGCCAAGAGCTTATACAGCTGAACACTGAAGCTTTCTTT.

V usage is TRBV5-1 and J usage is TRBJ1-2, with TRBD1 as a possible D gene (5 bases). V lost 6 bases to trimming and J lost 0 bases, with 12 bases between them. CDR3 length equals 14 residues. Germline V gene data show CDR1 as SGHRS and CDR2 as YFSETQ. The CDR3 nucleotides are TGCGCCAGCAAGGCAGCAGGGTCTAACTATGGCTACACCTTC. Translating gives CASKAAGSNYGYTF.

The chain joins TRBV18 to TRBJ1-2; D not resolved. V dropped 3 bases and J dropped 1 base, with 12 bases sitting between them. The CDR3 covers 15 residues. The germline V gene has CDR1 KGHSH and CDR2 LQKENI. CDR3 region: CASSPLPGFNYGYTF. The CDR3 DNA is TGTGCCAGCTCACCGCTTCCAGGATTTAACTATGGCTACACCTTC.

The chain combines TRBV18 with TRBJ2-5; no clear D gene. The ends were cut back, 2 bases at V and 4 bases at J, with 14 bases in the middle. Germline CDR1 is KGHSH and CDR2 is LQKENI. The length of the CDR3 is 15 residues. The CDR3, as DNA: TGTGCCAGCTCACCAAGTGGTGGGGTAGGAGAGACCCAGTACTTC. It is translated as CASSPSGGVGETQYF.

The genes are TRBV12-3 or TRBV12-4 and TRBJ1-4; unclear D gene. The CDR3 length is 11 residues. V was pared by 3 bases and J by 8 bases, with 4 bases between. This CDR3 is CASSFTEKLFF. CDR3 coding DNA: TGTGCCAGCAGTTTTACCGAAAAACTGTTTTTT.